A selection of T cell receptor beta chains follows, all from one sample in a study of blood T cell repertoires in COVID-19. The assay was immunoSEQ multiplex PCR, and TCRdb's table has in-frame clones only and misses some. The profile shows 82,000 or so clones, around 89% of them singletons. Sequenced input: PBMCs or T cells enriched from blood (not recorded which). These receptors were taken from a woman between 45 and 60 years old with acute COVID-19. CDR3s include the opening cysteine and the closing phenylalanine or tryptophan. The D gene is left open where the match is weak. Expanded clones get a size class; other rows say once, few or many, or leave the size out.

j_call v_call clone_size d_call cdr3_aa cdr3_nt
TRBJ2-2 TRBV6-5 NA NA CASSQIGQYTGELFF TGTGCCAGCAGTCAAATAGGACAGTACACCGGGGAGCTGTTTTTT
TRBJ1-4 TRBV7-2 NA TRBD1 CASSQSGQSNEKLFF TGTGCCAGCAGCCAATCGGGACAGAGTAATGAAAAACTGTTTTTT
TRBJ1-5 TRBV9 NA NA CASSGTGNQPQHF TGTGCCAGCAGCGGAACAGGCAATCAGCCCCAGCATTTT
TRBJ1-2 TRBV6-5 NA TRBD1 CASSYRDRNYGYTF TGTGCCAGCAGTTACCGGGACAGGAACTATGGCTACACCTTC
TRBJ1-1 TRBV5-1 NA NA CASSLRVSNTEAFF TGCGCCAGCAGCTTGCGGGTCTCAAACACTGAAGCTTTCTTT
TRBJ1-1 TRBV19 NA NA CASSSTLRARGEAFF TGTGCCAGTAGTTCCACCCTCCGGGCCCGGGGTGAAGCTTTCTTT
TRBJ1-4 TRBV7-9 NA NA CATGRGLEKLFF TGTGCCACGGGTCGAGGCCTGGAAAAACTGTTTTTT
TRBJ2-7 TRBV19 once NA CASSIRAESSYEQYF TGTGCCAGTAGTATCAGGGCAGAGAGCTCCTACGAGCAGTACTTC
TRBJ1-2 TRBV18 NA NA CASSPPRRIYGYTF TGTGCCAGCTCACCACCGCGGAGGATTTATGGCTACACCTTC
TRBJ1-1 TRBV6-5 NA NA CASSNGMNTEAFF TGTGCCAGCAGTAACGGGATGAACACTGAAGCTTTCTTT
TRBJ2-1 TRBV3-1/TRBV3-2 NA TRBD2 CASSPRGSGTGSYNEQFF TGTGCCAGCAGCCCTCGAGGTAGCGGGACTGGCTCCTACAATGAGCAGTTCTTC
TRBJ2-1 TRBV25-1 NA TRBD2 CASSESWREGQGEQFF TGTGCCAGCAGTGAATCATGGCGGGAGGGCCAGGGTGAGCAGTTCTTC
TRBJ2-1 TRBV30 NA TRBD2 CAWTLGGRARVEQFF TGTGCCTGGACACTGGGCGGGAGGGCCCGGGTTGAGCAGTTCTTC
TRBJ1-2 TRBV4-1 NA TRBD1 CASSQAAGGYGYTF TGCGCCAGCAGCCAAGCGGCAGGGGGCTATGGCTACACCTTC
TRBJ1-2 TRBV27 NA TRBD1 CASSPRQGNYGYTF TGTGCCAGCAGTCCTCGACAGGGGAACTATGGCTACACCTTC
TRBJ2-1 TRBV24-1 NA NA CATKPGAYNEQFF TGTGCCACCAAGCCAGGGGCCTACAATGAGCAGTTCTTC
TRBJ2-1 TRBV5-1 NA TRBD2 CASSLEGGLAGAGEQFF TGCGCCAGCAGCTTGGAGGGGGGGCTAGCGGGAGCGGGTGAGCAGTTCTTC
TRBJ2-3 TRBV30 NA TRBD2 CAWVAGGTDTQYF TGTGCCTGGGTAGCGGGGGGCACAGATACGCAGTATTTT
TRBJ1-1 TRBV3-1/TRBV3-2 NA NA CASSQDSGDKNTEAFF TGTGCCAGCAGCCAAGATAGTGGGGACAAGAACACTGAAGCTTTCTTT